These T cell receptor beta chains were read from a single sample in a study of shared T cell receptors in the human thymus. Data came from immunoSEQ multiplex PCR; TCRdb stores just in-frame clones and leaves some out. The sample has around 730,000 clones, around 85% seen once. These records were also assigned to another study, of human thymus T cells.

The sequenced sample was thymocytes. The receptors stem from a girl less than two years old with a congenital heart defect. Both conserved end residues are part of each CDR3. D genes are given only for firm matches. Expanded clones are given a class, and other clones once, few, many or no size at all.

d_gene	j_gene	abundance	v_gene	CDR3nt	CDR3aa
TRBD2	TRBJ2-3	.	TRBV2	TGTGCCAGCAGCGACGGGAGGGCCCCTCTCCCGGATACGCAGTATTTT	CASSDGRAPLPDTQYF
TRBD1	TRBJ2-2	.	TRBV29-1	TGCAGCGTTCCCGGGACAGTTAACACCGGGGAGCTGTTTTTT	CSVPGTVNTGELFF
TRBD1	TRBJ2-7	once	TRBV5-8	TGTGCCAGCACCAAGATCGACAGGGGCGCCTACGAGCAGTACTTC	CASTKIDRGAYEQYF
.	TRBJ1-2	once	TRBV4-1	TGCGCCAGCAGCCAAGAGTTGACAGACTTAGGTGGCTACACCTTC	CASSQELTDLGGYTF
.	TRBJ1-1	.	TRBV6-1	TGTGCCAGCAACGGGGTTTGTTTTGACACTGAAGCTTTCTTT	CASNGVCFDTEAFF
.	TRBJ1-2	.	TRBV5-6	TGTGCCAGCAGCTTATACGCCTGGGGGGTGCCCCACTATGGCTACACCTTC	CASSLYAWGVPHYGYTF
.	TRBJ1-1	.	TRBV13	TGTGCCAGCAGCTTCCCCCCGGGGGACGCTGAAGCTTTCTTT	CASSFPPGDAEAFF
.	TRBJ2-3	.	TRBV19	TGTGCCAGTAGTATATCCGGGTACCCAGATACGCAGTATTTT	CASSISGYPDTQYF
TRBD2	TRBJ2-3	.	TRBV6-5	TGTGCCAGCAGTTACGGGCTAGCGGGGAACACGCAGTATTTT	CASSYGLAGNTQYF
TRBD2	TRBJ2-1	.	TRBV11-2	TGTGCCAGCAGCCTCATACTAGCGGGGAGGAATGAGCAGTTCTTC	CASSLILAGRNEQFF
.	TRBJ1-5	.	TRBV6-4	TGTGCCAGCAGCGCCTCGATACACGATCAGCCCCAGCATTTT	CASSASIHDQPQHF
.	TRBJ1-4	.	TRBV7-9	TGTGCTTGGACAGAGAGGGGACATATCGAGGGTGGTGAAAAACTGTTTTTT	CAWTERGHIEGGEKLFF
.	TRBJ2-5	.	TRBV7-9	TGTGCCAGCAGCTTAGCGCGCAGGGTGGGGCAAGAGACCCAGTACTTC	CASSLARRVGQETQYF
TRBD1	TRBJ1-2	.	TRBV7-2	TGTGCCAGCAGCTTAAGGGACAGGGGCAACTATGGCTACACCTTC	CASSLRDRGNYGYTF
.	TRBJ2-7	.	TRBV28	TGTGCCAGCAGTTTAGTGGGGGCTATCCCCTACGAGCAGTACTTC	CASSLVGAIPYEQYF
.	TRBJ2-7	.	TRBV10-3	TGTGCCATCAGTGGCGCGGTTGGTCCTCATACAGGGTACGAGCAGTACTTC	CAISGAVGPHTGYEQYF
.	TRBJ2-1	.	TRBV4-3	TGCGCCAGCAGCCAAACAGGGCCCTCCTACAATGAGCAGTTCTTC	CASSQTGPSYNEQFF
.	TRBJ1-1	.	TRBV5-1	TGCGCCAGCAGCACCCCATACAGGGAAGTAATGCGGGCTTTCTTT	CASSTPYREVMRAFF
.	TRBJ1-6	.	TRBV5-4	TGTGCCAGCAGCTTGGGGGGCCGGCAAAATTCACCCCTCCACTTT	CASSLGGRQNSPLHF
.	TRBJ2-7	.	TRBV9	TGTGCCAGCAGCCAAACCTCAGGGGGACTCCCCTACGAGCAGTACTTC	CASSQTSGGLPYEQYF
TRBD1	TRBJ2-5	.	TRBV5-1	TGCGCCAGCAGAGGTGAGGACAGGGAAGGAGGGGAGACCCAGTACTTC	CASRGEDREGGETQYF
TRBD1	TRBJ2-3	.	TRBV6-4	TGTGCCAGCAGTGACGGACAGGGGGCGCCGGATACGCAGTATTTT	CASSDGQGAPDTQYF
.	TRBJ2-2	few	TRBV5-4	TGTGCCAGCAGCCCTGCTGGAGAGGGGGCCGGGGAGCTGTTTTTT	CASSPAGEGAGELFF
.	TRBJ1-3	.	TRBV7-9	TGTGCCAGCCCCAAGCGAGGAAACACCATATATTTT	CASPKRGNTIYF
TRBD2	TRBJ2-1	once	TRBV12-5	TGTGCTAGTGGTTTGAGACTAGCGGGGTTCTTCTTC	CASGLRLAGFFF
TRBD1	TRBJ2-2	.	TRBV6-5	TGTGCCAGCATTGGGGGATCAGGGGGCACCGGGGAGCTGTTTTTT	CASIGGSGGTGELFF
TRBD2	TRBJ2-1	.	TRBV5-1	TGCGCCAGCAGCTCAACGGTCGGGGGGGTTTGCAATGAGCAGTTCTTC	CASSSTVGGVCNEQFF
TRBD1	TRBJ2-7	.	TRBV5-1	TGCGCCAGCAGCTCCTTGATCTCAACAGGGGTCATCCTCTACGAGCAGTACTTC	CASSSLISTGVILYEQYF
.	TRBJ1-1	.	TRBV29-1	TGCAGCGACTTCCTTACAGGGCAGTCCGACTTT	CSDFLTGQSDF
TRBD1	TRBJ1-3	.	TRBV5-6	TGTGCCAGCAGCTTGGGGAGACAGGGGCTTTTATCGCGAAACACCATATATTTT	CASSLGRQGLLSRNTIYF
.	TRBJ2-1	.	TRBV11-2	TGTGCCAGCAGACGTCCGTGGGGGTCGGGGGCCTACAATGAGCAGTTCTTC	CASRRPWGSGAYNEQFF
TRBD1	TRBJ2-6	.	TRBV4-2	TGTGCCAGCAGCCAAGGGACAGGGGGCTCTGGGGCCAACGTCCTGACTTTC	CASSQGTGGSGANVLTF
TRBD1	TRBJ2-7	.	TRBV28	TGTGCCATCCAACCTCCACAGGGGGCGGTATCCGAGCAGTACTTC	CAIQPPQGAVSEQYF
TRBD1	TRBJ1-2	once	TRBV27	TGTGCCAGCAATCAACATCCGGGACAGGCGGTCTATGGCTACACCTTC	CASNQHPGQAVYGYTF
TRBD1	TRBJ2-7	.	TRBV6-5	TGTGCCAGCAGTTACGCGTTGGACAGGGTCCCACGGGAGCAGTACTTC	CASSYALDRVPREQYF
.	TRBJ1-2	.	TRBV28	TGTGCCAGCAGTTTCCCCCGGGGAGAGGGTAACTATGGCTACACCTTC	CASSFPRGEGNYGYTF
.	TRBJ2-5	.	TRBV4-1	TGCGCCAGCAGCCAAAGTGGCCAGGGGCCCTGCCTTCAAGAGACCCAGTACTTC	CASSQSGQGPCLQETQYF
.	TRBJ1-5	.	TRBV15	TGTGCCACCAGCAGAGGGTATGGGGCGCAGGGTCAGCCCCAGCATTTT	CATSRGYGAQGQPQHF
.	TRBJ2-1	.	TRBV2	TGTGCCAGCAACTGGGCGGGAACAGAACTCTCCTACAATGAGCAGTTCTTC	CASNWAGTELSYNEQFF
TRBD2	TRBJ2-1	.	TRBV6-4	TGTGCCAGCAGTGACTCGACGGGGGGTCGTGGGGAGCAGTTCTTC	CASSDSTGGRGEQFF
.	TRBJ1-6	.	TRBV5-4	TGTGCCAGCAGCCCAATGACCGGAGGGTCACCCCTCCACTTT	CASSPMTGGSPLHF
.	TRBJ2-7	.	TRBV27	TGTGCCAGCATTGGAGGTGGATACGAGCAGTACTTC	CASIGGGYEQYF
.	TRBJ1-5	.	TRBV19	TGTGCCAGTAACGGACGGGAATATAGCAATCAGCCCCAGCATTTT	CASNGREYSNQPQHF
.	TRBJ1-6	.	TRBV11-2	TGTGCCAGCAGCCCCATGCCCAGGGGATCGGGAAATTCACCCCTCCACTTT	CASSPMPRGSGNSPLHF
.	TRBJ2-6	once	TRBV27	TGTGCCAGCAGTTTGCGCTTGGCCGCAGGGGCTGGGGCCAACGTCCTGACTTTC	CASSLRLAAGAGANVLTF
TRBD1	TRBJ1-6	once	TRBV9	TGTGCCAGCAGCCTCGACAGGGATAATTCACCCCTCCACTTT	CASSLDRDNSPLHF